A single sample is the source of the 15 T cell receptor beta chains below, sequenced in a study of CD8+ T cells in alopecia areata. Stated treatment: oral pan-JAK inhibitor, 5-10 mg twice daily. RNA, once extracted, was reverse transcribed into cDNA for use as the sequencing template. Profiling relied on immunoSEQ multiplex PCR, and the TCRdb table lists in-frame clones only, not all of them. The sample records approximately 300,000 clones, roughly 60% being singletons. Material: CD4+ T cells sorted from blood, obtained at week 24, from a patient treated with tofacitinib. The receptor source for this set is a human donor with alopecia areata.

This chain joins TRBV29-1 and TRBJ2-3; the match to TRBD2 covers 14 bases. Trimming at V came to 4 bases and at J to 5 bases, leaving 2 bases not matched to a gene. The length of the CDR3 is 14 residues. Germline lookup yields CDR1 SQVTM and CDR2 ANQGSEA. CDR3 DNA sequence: TGCAGCGTTGCCGGGACTAGCGGGGGAGATACGCAGTATTTT. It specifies CSVAGTSGGDTQYF.

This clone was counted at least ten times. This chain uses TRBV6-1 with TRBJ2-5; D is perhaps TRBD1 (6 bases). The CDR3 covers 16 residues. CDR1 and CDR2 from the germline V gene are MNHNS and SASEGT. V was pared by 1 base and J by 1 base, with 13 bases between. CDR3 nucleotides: TGTGCCAGCAGTGAAGTCACAGGGTGGGTCCAAGAGACCCAGTACTTC. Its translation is CASSEVTGWVQETQYF.

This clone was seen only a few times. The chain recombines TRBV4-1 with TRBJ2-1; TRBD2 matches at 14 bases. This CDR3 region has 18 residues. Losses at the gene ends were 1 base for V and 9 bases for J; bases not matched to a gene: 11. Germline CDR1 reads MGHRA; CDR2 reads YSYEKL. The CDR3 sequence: CASSQVAGTSGGSGEQFF. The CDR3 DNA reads TGCGCCAGCAGCCAAGTTGCCGGGACTAGCGGGGGTTCGGGTGAGCAGTTCTTC.

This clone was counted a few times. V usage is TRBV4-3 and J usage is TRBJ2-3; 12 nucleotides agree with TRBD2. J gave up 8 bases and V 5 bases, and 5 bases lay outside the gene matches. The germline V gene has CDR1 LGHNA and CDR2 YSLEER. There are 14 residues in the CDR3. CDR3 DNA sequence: TGCGCCAGCAGCTCTAGCGGGGGGGCCGGTACGCAGTATTTT. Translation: CASSSSGGAGTQYF.

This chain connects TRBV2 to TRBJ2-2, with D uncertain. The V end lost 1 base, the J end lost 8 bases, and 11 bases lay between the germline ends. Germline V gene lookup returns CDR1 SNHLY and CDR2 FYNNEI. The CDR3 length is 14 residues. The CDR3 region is CASSEEPRAGELFF. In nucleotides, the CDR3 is TGTGCCAGCAGTGAAGAGCCCCGGGCGGGGGAGCTGTTTTTT.

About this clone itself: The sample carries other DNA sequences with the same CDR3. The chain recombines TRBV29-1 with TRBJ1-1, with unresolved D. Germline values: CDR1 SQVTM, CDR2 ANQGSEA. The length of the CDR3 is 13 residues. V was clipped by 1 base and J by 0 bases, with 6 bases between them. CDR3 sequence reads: CSVEGRVNTEAFF. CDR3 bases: TGCAGCGTTGAAGGCCGGGTGAACACTGAAGCTTTCTTT. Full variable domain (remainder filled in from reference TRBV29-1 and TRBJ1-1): SAVISQKPSRDICQRGTSLTIQCQVDSQVTMMFWYRQQPGQSLTLIATANQGSEATYESGFVIDKFPISRPNLTFSTLTVSNMSPEDSSIYLCSVEGRVNTEAFFGQGTRLTVV.

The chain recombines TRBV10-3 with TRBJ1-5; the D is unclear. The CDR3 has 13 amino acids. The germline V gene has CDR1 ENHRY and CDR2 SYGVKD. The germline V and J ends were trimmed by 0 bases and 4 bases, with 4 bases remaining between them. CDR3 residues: CAISESENQPQHF. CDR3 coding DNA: TGTGCCATCAGTGAGTCGGAGAATCAGCCCCAGCATTTT.

The CDR3 bases are TGTGCCAGCAGCTTGGAGACAGGGGGCGAGAATTCACCCCTCCACTTT. It is translated as CASSLETGGENSPLHF. The chain uses TRBV5-4 and TRBJ1-6; the match to TRBD1 covers 10 bases. This CDR3 is 16 amino acids long. Germline loops: CDR1 SGHNT, CDR2 YYREEE (reference sequence). With 0 bases clipped from V and 7 bases from J, the junction kept 4 bases outside the gene matches.

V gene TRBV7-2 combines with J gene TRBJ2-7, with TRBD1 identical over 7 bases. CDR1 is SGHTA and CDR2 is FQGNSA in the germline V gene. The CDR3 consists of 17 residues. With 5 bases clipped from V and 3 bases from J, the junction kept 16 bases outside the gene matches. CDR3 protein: CASSPPRGGPTFYEQYF. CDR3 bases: TGTGCCAGCAGCCCCCCCCGAGGGGGCCCCACTTTCTACGAGCAGTACTTC.

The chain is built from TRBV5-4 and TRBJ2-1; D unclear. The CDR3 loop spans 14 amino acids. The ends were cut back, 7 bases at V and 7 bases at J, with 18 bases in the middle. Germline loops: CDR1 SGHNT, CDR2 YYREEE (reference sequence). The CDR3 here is CASPGGPSWNEQFF. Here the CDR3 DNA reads TGTGCCAGCCCCGGCGGCCCCTCGTGGAATGAGCAGTTCTTC.

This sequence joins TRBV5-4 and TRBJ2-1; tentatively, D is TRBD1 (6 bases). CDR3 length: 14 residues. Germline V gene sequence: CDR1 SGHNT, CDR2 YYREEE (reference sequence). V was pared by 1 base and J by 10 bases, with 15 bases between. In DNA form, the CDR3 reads TGTGCCAGCAGCTTGAACTGGGGGCGAGAGGAGCAGTTCTTC. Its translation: CASSLNWGREEQFF. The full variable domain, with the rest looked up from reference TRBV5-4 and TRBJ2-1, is ETGVTQSPTHLIKTRGQQVTLRCSSQSGHNTVSWYQQALGQGPQFIFQYYREEENGRGNFPPRFSGLQFPNYSSELNVNALELDDSALYLCASSLNWGREEQFFGPGTRLTVL.

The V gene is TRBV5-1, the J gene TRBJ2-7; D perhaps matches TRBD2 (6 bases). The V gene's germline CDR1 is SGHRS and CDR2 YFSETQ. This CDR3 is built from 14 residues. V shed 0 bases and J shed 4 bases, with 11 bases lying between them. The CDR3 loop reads CASSLVGGDYEQYF. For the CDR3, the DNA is TGCGCCAGCAGCTTGGTTGGCGGGGATTACGAGCAGTACTTC.

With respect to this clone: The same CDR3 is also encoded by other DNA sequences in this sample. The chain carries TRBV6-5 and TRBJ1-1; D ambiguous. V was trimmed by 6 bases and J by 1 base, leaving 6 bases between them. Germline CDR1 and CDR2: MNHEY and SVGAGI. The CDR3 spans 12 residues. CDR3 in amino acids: CASSRGNTEAFF. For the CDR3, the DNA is TGTGCCAGCAGCCGGGGGAACACTGAAGCTTTCTTT.

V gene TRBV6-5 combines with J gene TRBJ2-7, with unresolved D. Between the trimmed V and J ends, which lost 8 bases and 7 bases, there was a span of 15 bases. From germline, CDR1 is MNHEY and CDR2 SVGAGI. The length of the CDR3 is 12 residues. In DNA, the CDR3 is TGTGCCAGCGGCAGACAAAAAGGGGAGCAGTACTTC. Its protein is CASGRQKGEQYF.

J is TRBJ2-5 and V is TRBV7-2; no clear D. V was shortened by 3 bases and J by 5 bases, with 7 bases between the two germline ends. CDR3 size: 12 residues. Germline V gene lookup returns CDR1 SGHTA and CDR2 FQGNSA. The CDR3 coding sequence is TGTGCCAGCAGCTTTGAACAGGAGACCCAGTACTTC. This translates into CASSFEQETQYF.